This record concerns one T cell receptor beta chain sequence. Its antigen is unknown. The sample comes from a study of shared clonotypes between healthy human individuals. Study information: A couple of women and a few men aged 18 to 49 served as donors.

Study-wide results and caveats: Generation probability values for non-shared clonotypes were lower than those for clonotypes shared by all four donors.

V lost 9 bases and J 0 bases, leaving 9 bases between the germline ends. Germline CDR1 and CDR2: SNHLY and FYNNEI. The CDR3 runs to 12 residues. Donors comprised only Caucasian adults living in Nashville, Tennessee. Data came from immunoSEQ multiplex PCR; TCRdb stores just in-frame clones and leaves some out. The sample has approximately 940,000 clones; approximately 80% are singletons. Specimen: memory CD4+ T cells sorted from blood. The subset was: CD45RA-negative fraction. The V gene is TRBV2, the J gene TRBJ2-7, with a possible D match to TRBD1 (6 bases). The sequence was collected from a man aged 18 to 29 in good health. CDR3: CASGQRSYEQYF. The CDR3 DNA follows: TGTGCCAGTGGACAGCGCTCCTACGAGCAGTACTTC.